This TCR beta chain appears in the sequencing data of a study of cytomegalovirus exposure and HLA in healthy donors. The PCR ran on 60 Vbeta and 13 Jbeta primers. TCRdb keeps only in-frame clones here, not all; method: immunoSEQ multiplex PCR. The sample has around 150,000 clones, roughly 82% seen once; the top ten hold around 11%. In this sample, this clone turned up many times. This CDR3 spans 14 amino acids. CDR1 and CDR2 (germline): MNHEY, SVGAGI. V was pared by 4 bases and J by 4 bases, with 6 bases of the junction left unmatched. The chain combines TRBV6-5 with TRBJ2-7; 8 nucleotides line up with TRBD1. The sequenced sample was PBMCs. The source is a man aged 45-65 years in good health and CMV-seropositive. Here the CDR3 reads CASSFRDRRYEQYF. Written as DNA, the CDR3 is TGTGCCAGCAGTTTTAGGGACAGGCGGTACGAGCAGTACTTC.